The 25 T cell receptor beta chains presented below share a single source sample, sequenced in a study of cytotoxic CD8 clonotypes in ibrutinib-treated CLL. Repertoires were generated with immunoSEQ multiplex PCR, while TCRdb's copy carries only in-frame clones and drops some. The sample carries about 250,000 clones, around 70% recorded once. Sequencing was performed on PBMCs, taken after 24 months of ibrutinib treatment. The receptors originated from a human donor with chronic lymphocytic leukemia.

This rearrangement joins TRBV4-2 to TRBJ2-3; D might be TRBD1 or TRBD2, each matching 6 bases. Trimming pared 0 bases from V and 2 bases from J, leaving 12 bases between. Germline-derived CDR1 and CDR2 are LGHNA and YNFKEQ. CDR3 length equals 16 residues. CDR3 residues: CASSQDWGAPTDTQYF. CDR3 nucleotide sequence: TGTGCCAGCAGCCAAGATTGGGGGGCACCCACAGATACGCAGTATTTT.

This clone was seen more than once but under ten times. For the CDR3, the DNA is TGTGCCAGCAGTCTGGGACAGAATTCCTATGAGCAGTTCTTC. Residues: CASSLGQNSYEQFF. This sequence joins TRBV2 and TRBJ2-1; the match to TRBD1 covers 7 bases. The CDR3 has 14 residues. Germline V lookup: CDR1 SNHLY, CDR2 FYNNEI. With 5 bases clipped from V and 8 bases from J, the junction kept 9 bases outside the gene matches.

This clone was seen only once. This chain uses TRBV19 with TRBJ1-1; D uncertain. Germline V gene data show CDR1 as LNHDA and CDR2 as SQIVND (reference sequence). The CDR3 covers 14 residues. Trimming removed 4 bases at V and 6 bases at J, with 15 bases between. The CDR3 DNA reads as TGTGCCAGTAGTACACCGGACGGGAGCCCTGAAGCTTTCTTT. Translating it yields CASSTPDGSPEAFF. Combining the CDR3 with reference TRBV19 and TRBJ1-1 gives the whole variable domain DGGITQSPKYLFRKEGQNVTLSCEQNLNHDAMYWYRQDPGQGLRLIYYSQIVNDFQKGDIAEGYSVSREKKESFPLTVTSAQKNPTAFYLCASSTPDGSPEAFFGQGTRLTVV.

The chain combines TRBV9 with TRBJ1-2; 7 positions agree with TRBD1. Germline loops: CDR1 SGDLS, CDR2 YYNGEE. CDR3 size: 14 residues. Losses at the gene ends were 4 bases for V and 5 bases for J; bases not matched to a gene: 8. CDR3 residues: CASSLRGGSYGYTF. The CDR3 DNA reads TGTGCCAGCAGCCTCCGAGGGGGCAGTTATGGCTACACCTTC.

J is TRBJ2-2 and V is TRBV25-1; D gene uncertain. V shed 2 bases and J shed 0 bases, with 7 bases lying between them. Germline V CDR1 and CDR2: MGHDK, SYGVNS. CDR3 length equals 15 residues. The CDR3 protein is CASSEGQANTGELFF. The CDR3 region has the DNA TGTGCCAGCAGTGAAGGGCAGGCGAACACCGGGGAGCTGTTTTTT.

The chain has TRBV7-8 and TRBJ2-5; TRBD1 matches 7 bases. The CDR3 has 15 residues. CDR1 and CDR2 (germline): SGHVS, FQNEAQ. The ends lost 1 base at V and 9 bases at J; junction bases unmatched: 11. The CDR3 nucleotides read TGTGCCAGCAGCTTAGACAGGGGCGAGGTCTGGGCCCAGTACTTC. Amino acid sequence: CASSLDRGEVWAQYF. Combining the CDR3 with reference TRBV7-8 and TRBJ2-5 gives the whole variable domain GAGVSQSPRYKVAKRGQDVALRCDPISGHVSLFWYQQALGQGPEFLTYFQNEAQLDKSGLPSDRFFAERPEGSVSTLKIQRTQQEDSAVYLCASSLDRGEVWAQYFGPGTRLLVL.

This clone has a handful of counts. The rearrangement joins TRBV19 to TRBJ2-5, with D possibly being TRBD1 (6 bases). The germline V gene has CDR1 LNHDA and CDR2 SQIVND (reference sequence). The V end lost 1 base, the J end lost 1 base, and 10 bases lay between the germline ends. This CDR3 is built from 15 residues. CDR3 DNA: TGTGCCAGTAGTATAGTCGGGACACCCCAAGAGACCCAGTACTTC. Its translation is CASSIVGTPQETQYF.

V gene TRBV18 combines with J gene TRBJ2-7; D is uncertain. Trimming pared 3 bases from V and 2 bases from J, leaving 5 bases between. The CDR3 is made up of 12 amino acids. The germline V gene has CDR1 KGHSH and CDR2 LQKENI. The chain's CDR3 is CASSPGTYEQYF. As DNA, the CDR3 is TGTGCCAGCTCACCGGGGACCTACGAGCAGTACTTC.

The chain couples TRBV28 to TRBJ2-1, with TRBD2 matching 7 bases. The V gene's germline CDR1 is MDHEN and CDR2 SYDVKM. The ends lost 3 bases at V and 1 base at J; junction bases unmatched: 12. The CDR3 extends over 18 amino acids. Here the CDR3 DNA reads TGTGCCAGCAGTTTCCCATCGGCCGGACTAGTTTCCTACAATGAGCAGTTCTTC. The encoded protein is CASSFPSAGLVSYNEQFF.

The chain has TRBV13 and TRBJ1-2; TRBD1 agrees at 8 bases. Per the germline V gene, CDR1 is PRHDT and CDR2 is FYEKMQ (reference sequence). With 5 bases clipped from V and 8 bases from J, the junction kept 7 bases outside the gene matches. The CDR3 has 13 amino acids. The CDR3 spells CASSPGGAGGYTF. CDR3 bases: TGTGCCAGCAGCCCAGGGGGCGCGGGGGGCTACACCTTC.

The chain is built from TRBV5-4 and TRBJ2-2; D is unresolved. V was trimmed by 0 bases and J by 6 bases, leaving 15 bases between them. Germline loops: CDR1 SGHNT, CDR2 YYREEE (reference sequence). The CDR3 has 16 amino acids. As DNA, the CDR3 is TGTGCCAGCAGCTTGGAACTATCGCGTGAGGCCGGGGAGCTGTTTTTT. Protein product: CASSLELSREAGELFF.

The V gene is TRBV5-1, the J gene TRBJ2-7; 10 nucleotides match TRBD2. Looked up from germline, CDR1 is SGHRS and CDR2 is YFSETQ. The V and J ends lost 0 bases and 3 bases, in that order; junction bases with no gene match: 12. The CDR3 covers 18 residues. The CDR3 DNA reads TGCGCCAGCAGCTTGGGCCGAACTAGCGGGGTAGGGGGCTACGAGCAGTACTTC. It codes for CASSLGRTSGVGGYEQYF.

The chain uses TRBV28 and TRBJ2-1, with TRBD1 matching 7 bases. Germline V gene data show CDR1 as MDHEN and CDR2 as SYDVKM. This CDR3 spans 15 amino acids. Trimming removed 6 bases from V and 9 bases from J; junction bases left unmatched: 14. CDR3 loop: CASSPLAGGSVEQFF. CDR3 DNA sequence: TGTGCCAGCAGCCCTCTGGCAGGGGGTTCGGTTGAGCAGTTCTTC.

V gene TRBV7-3 combines with J gene TRBJ2-2; D remains unclear. This CDR3 spans 13 amino acids. Trimming removed 5 bases from V and 4 bases from J, with 8 bases in between. Germline lookup yields CDR1 SGHTA and CDR2 FQGTGA. Here the CDR3 reads CASSHASTGELFF. Written as DNA, the CDR3 is TGTGCCAGCAGCCACGCCTCCACCGGGGAGCTGTTTTTT.

The rearrangement links TRBV13 to TRBJ1-2, with D possibly TRBD1 on 6 matching bases. V lost 5 bases, J lost 8 bases, and 15 bases lay in between. CDR1 is PRHDT, CDR2 FYEKMQ, per germline (reference sequence). CDR3 length: 13 amino acids. CDR3 sequence: CASSRQGINGYTF. The CDR3 region has the DNA TGTGCCAGCAGCAGGCAGGGGATCAACGGCTACACCTTC. The whole variable domain, remainder taken from reference TRBV13 and TRBJ1-2, is AAGVIQSPRHLIKEKRETATLKCYPIPRHDTVYWYQQGPGQDPQFLISFYEKMQSDKGSIPDRFSAQQFSDYHSELNMSSLELGDSALYFCASSRQGINGYTFGSGTRLTVV.

This CDR3 is CASSPVRQTSGSPYEQYF. The DNA for the CDR3 is TGTGCCAGCTCACCAGTCCGACAGACTAGCGGGAGCCCCTACGAGCAGTACTTC. The rearrangement joins TRBV18 to TRBJ2-7; TRBD2 aligns across 12 bases. The CDR3 length is 18 residues. The V gene's germline CDR1 is KGHSH and CDR2 LQKENI. Trimming took 2 bases from V and 2 from J; bases not matched to a gene: 10.

This clone was recorded only once. The rearrangement joins TRBV30 to TRBJ2-1; a possible D gene is TRBD1 (5 bases). The CDR3 has 13 amino acids. Trimming removed 0 bases at V and 4 bases at J, with 7 bases between. The germline V gene has CDR1 GTSNPN and CDR2 SVGIG (reference sequence). CDR3 bases: TGTGCCTGGAGTGTTGACAGTTACAATGAGCAGTTCTTC. Translation gives CAWSVDSYNEQFF.

The chain recombines TRBV2 with TRBJ2-7; D unresolved. There are 14 residues in the CDR3. Germline V lookup: CDR1 SNHLY, CDR2 FYNNEI. Trimming removed 4 bases at V and 5 bases at J, with 15 bases between. The CDR3 protein is CASSVFTENDEQYF. CDR3 nucleotide sequence: TGTGCCAGCAGTGTTTTCACAGAAAATGACGAGCAGTACTTC. Using reference TRBV2 and TRBJ2-7 for the parts outside the CDR3, the full variable domain is EPEVTQTPSHQVTQMGQEVILRCVPISNHLYFYWYRQILGQKVEFLVSFYNNEISEKSEIFDDQFSVERPDGSNFTLKIRSTKLEDSAMYFCASSVFTENDEQYFGPGTRLTVT.

The chain couples TRBV9 to TRBJ2-2; 8 bases line up with TRBD2. The CDR3 spans 17 residues. Germline V gene sequence: CDR1 SGDLS, CDR2 YYNGEE. The trim removed 0 bases at V and 5 bases at J, leaving 9 bases unmatched. CDR3 sequence reads: CASSVGIAGSSTGELFF. CDR3 nucleotide sequence: TGTGCCAGCAGCGTAGGAATAGCGGGGAGCAGTACCGGGGAGCTGTTTTTT.

This rearrangement joins TRBV6-1 to TRBJ2-7; TRBD1 is a possible D gene (5 bases). The V and J ends lost 7 bases and 4 bases respectively, with 20 bases between them. The germline V gene encodes CDR1 MNHNS and CDR2 SASEGT. CDR3 size: 15 residues. For the CDR3, the DNA is TGTGCCAGCAATTCGGCCGACATAAGGGGTTACGAGCAGTACTTC. It encodes CASNSADIRGYEQYF.

V is TRBV11-1 and J is TRBJ2-3; D remains ambiguous. Trimming cost V 0 bases and J 3 bases, with 16 bases left between them. The germline V gene has CDR1 SGHAT and CDR2 FQDESV (reference sequence). The CDR3 sequence is 17 residues long. The chain's CDR3 is CASSLALSVGFTDTQYF. The CDR3 nucleotides are TGTGCCAGCAGCTTAGCGCTAAGTGTCGGGTTTACAGATACGCAGTATTTT.

The CDR3 reads CASSSLRGALKNTDTQYF. DNA of the CDR3: TGTGCCAGCAGTTCCCTCAGGGGGGCGTTGAAGAACACAGATACGCAGTATTTT. The chain employs TRBV28 and TRBJ2-3; D might be TRBD1 (7 bases). CDR3 length: 18 residues. In germline, CDR1 is MDHEN, CDR2 SYDVKM. V was cut by 4 bases and J by 2 bases, with 22 bases left in between. Looking up the rest from reference TRBV28 and TRBJ2-3 gives the full variable domain: DVKVTQSSRYLVKRTGEKVFLECVQDMDHENMFWYRQDPGLGLRLIYFSYDVKMKEKGDIPEGYSVSREKKERFSLILESASTNQTSMYLCASSSLRGALKNTDTQYFGPGTRLTVL.

The table lists this clone with a few counts. The genes are TRBV28 and TRBJ2-7, with D unclear. CDR1 is MDHEN, CDR2 SYDVKM, per germline. V dropped 4 bases and J dropped 3 bases, with 13 bases sitting between them. The length of the CDR3 is 14 residues. Here the CDR3 reads CASSWSETNYEQYF. DNA of the CDR3: TGTGCCAGCAGTTGGAGTGAGACAAACTACGAGCAGTACTTC.

The chain employs TRBV6-5 and TRBJ2-5, with D tentatively TRBD1 (6 bases). The V gene lost 6 bases and the J gene lost 1 base, with 15 bases spanning the gap. Germline assignment: CDR1 MNHEY and CDR2 SVGAGI. This CDR3 spans 15 amino acids. The CDR3 bases are TGTGCCAGCAGGCACCTGACAGGACTCCAAGAGACCCAGTACTTC. Translated, it gives CASRHLTGLQETQYF.

The chain has TRBV9 and TRBJ2-7; D unresolved. The CDR3 is 13 residues long. CDR1 and CDR2 from the germline V gene are SGDLS and YYNGEE. The germline V and J ends were trimmed by 5 bases and 0 bases, with 9 bases remaining between them. CDR3 nucleotide sequence: TGTGCCAGCAGTGACGACGGCTCCTACGAGCAGTACTTC. Encoded protein: CASSDDGSYEQYF.